The 8 T cell receptor beta chains below all came from one sample that was sequenced in a study of OX40 agonist ivuxolimab in advanced cancers. The method was immunoSEQ multiplex PCR; TCRdb's version includes in-frame clones alone and lacks a portion of them. The sample comprises 70,000 to 90,000 clones, around 87% of which are singletons, and roughly 8% rests with the top ten. Sequencing used CD4+ or CD8+ T cells sorted from blood, obtained in a trial of the OX40 agonist ivuxolimab. These receptors originate from an adult with an advanced solid tumor such as melanoma, head and neck, liver or kidney cancer.

In nucleotides, the CDR3 is TGTGCCAGCAGCTTGGGAGGGACCTCCTCGGGTTCACCCCTCCACTTT. Translation: CASSLGGTSSGSPLHF. This chain uses TRBV5-4 with TRBJ1-6; perhaps TRBD1 as D (5 bases). The CDR3 sequence is 16 residues long. V was clipped by 0 bases and J by 9 bases, with 16 bases between them. The V gene's germline CDR1 is SGHNT and CDR2 YYREEE (reference sequence).

The chain uses TRBV18 and TRBJ2-2; D may be TRBD1 (6 bases). With 6 bases removed from V and 1 base from J, the gap between germline ends came to 15 bases. The CDR3 totals 16 residues. Germline CDR1 KGHSH, CDR2 LQKENI. The CDR3 DNA reads TGTGCCAGCTCTCTGGGAACAGGGCGGAACACCGGGGAGCTGTTTTTT. Protein: CASSLGTGRNTGELFF.

DNA for the CDR3: TGTGCCAGCAGTTACGAGACAGGGCGTAATTCACCCCTCCACTTT. This sequence encodes CASSYETGRNSPLHF. The chain carries TRBV6-5 and TRBJ1-6; 7 positions agree with TRBD1. This CDR3 has 15 residues. V was pared by 2 bases and J by 6 bases, with 4 bases of the junction left unmatched. Germline V gene data show CDR1 as MNHEY and CDR2 as SVGAGI.

V and J are TRBV2 and TRBJ1-4; D uncertain. Germline CDR1 is SNHLY and CDR2 is FYNNEI. The CDR3 runs 15 residues. The V and J ends lost 6 bases and 0 bases respectively, with 11 bases between them. The CDR3 loop is CASRQATPTNEKLFF. The CDR3 nucleotides read TGTGCCAGCAGGCAGGCCACACCAACTAATGAAAAACTGTTTTTT.

The chain recombines TRBV15 with TRBJ1-4; possibly TRBD1 for D (6 bases). Germline CDR1 is LNHNV and CDR2 is YYDKDF (reference sequence). CDR3 length equals 16 residues. V dropped 7 bases and J dropped 6 bases, with 21 bases sitting between them. In nucleotides, the CDR3 is TGTGCCACCACTCTAGGGGGTTTTGTGTTGGATGAAAAACTGTTTTTT. As protein: CATTLGGFVLDEKLFF.

J is TRBJ1-5 and V is TRBV11-3; D unresolved. The V gene's germline CDR1 is SGHNT and CDR2 YENEEA. Trimming removed 2 bases from V and 6 bases from J, with 20 bases in between. The CDR3 is 17 amino acids. The CDR3 is CASSLFAKSVASQPQHF. The CDR3 nucleotides read TGTGCCAGCAGCTTATTCGCCAAATCTGTAGCGTCTCAGCCCCAGCATTTT.

The rearrangement uses TRBV19 and TRBJ2-2; D perhaps matches TRBD2 (5 bases). The germline V gene has CDR1 LNHDA and CDR2 SQIVND (reference sequence). Trimming left V 2 bases short and J 4 bases short, with 8 bases between. The CDR3 is made up of 14 amino acids. CDR3: CASSISGITGELFF. CDR3 sequence (DNA): TGTGCCAGTAGTATATCGGGGATCACCGGGGAGCTGTTTTTT. Variable domain in full (rest from reference TRBV19 and TRBJ2-2): DGGITQSPKYLFRKEGQNVTLSCEQNLNHDAMYWYRQDPGQGLRLIYYSQIVNDFQKGDIAEGYSVSREKKESFPLTVTSAQKNPTAFYLCASSISGITGELFFGEGSRLTVL.

The chain carries TRBV7-3 and TRBJ1-2, with TRBD1 identical over 12 bases. V was clipped by 6 bases and J by 7 bases; unmatched bases: 9. The CDR3 runs 15 residues. Germline CDR1 reads SGHTA; CDR2 reads FQGTGA. The CDR3 here is CASSVGTGGAGGYTF. CDR3 in DNA: TGTGCCAGCAGTGTGGGGACAGGGGGCGCGGGTGGCTACACCTTC.